Below, 21 T cell receptor beta chains from the same sample are listed, as sequenced in a study of human T cells and chemical hapten exposure (dated by TCRdb to about 2021). Libraries were built with RACE. TCRdb shows the sequencer as NextSeq 500. The raw public data were reprocessed by TCRdb itself: fastp quality trimming at Q25, MiXCR clonotype calling, in-frame beta chains only. Rows matching on CDR3 protein sequence are summarized as one entry with the most common DNA and genes. The sample table holds 90,000 to 120,000 distinct CDR3 sequences, of which 9.5% to 11% were seen once. The top ten constitute roughly 3.3% of the sample. The time point label of this sample denotes: patch test 1, 2 weeks after DPC sensitization. The treatment or condition label, as the study defines it: therapeutic diphenylcyclopropenone sensitization with weekly scalp DPC. The sequencing used whole blood, collected in connection with sensitization to the hapten diphenylcyclopropenone (DPC). These receptors were obtained from a woman in her forties with alopecia areata. Some clones in this sample may be carry-over from other donors' samples.

CDR3 sequence (DNA): TGTGCCAGCAGCCAGTCCCTTGGCGCGGGGCGAATCGATTGGAACACCGGGGAGCTGTTTTTT. Protein sequence: CASSQSLGAGRIDWNTGELFF. The chain joins TRBV4-2 to TRBJ2-2; D is possibly TRBD2 (6 bases). Germline loops: CDR1 LGHNA, CDR2 YNFKEQ. Deletions cut 3 bases from V and 1 base from J, with 27 bases between. The CDR3 runs to 21 residues.

This clonotype came up many times. The chain links TRBV24-1 to TRBJ2-2; 11 nucleotides align to TRBD1. V lost 3 bases, J lost 4 bases, and 6 bases stayed unmatched. Germline CDR1 KGHDR, CDR2 SFDVKD. The CDR3 runs to 17 residues. The CDR3 loop reads CATSDQGQGVVTGELFF. The CDR3 nucleotides are TGTGCCACCAGTGATCAGGGACAGGGGGTCGTCACCGGGGAGCTGTTTTTT.

This chain connects TRBV6-5 to TRBJ1-1; no clear D gene. The V and J ends lost 6 bases and 4 bases respectively, with 15 bases between them. Germline CDR1 and CDR2: MNHEY and SVGAGI. The CDR3 contains 14 residues. Here the CDR3 reads CASRLSPGSTEAFF. In DNA form, the CDR3 reads TGTGCCAGCAGGCTCAGCCCAGGAAGCACTGAAGCTTTCTTT.

This clonotype has only a few counts. V is TRBV2 and J is TRBJ2-3; D remains ambiguous. Trimming removed 1 base at V and 5 bases at J, with 4 bases between. The CDR3 totals 12 residues. Germline V gene data show CDR1 as SNHLY and CDR2 as FYNNEI. CDR3 DNA sequence: TGTGCCAGCAGTGAAGGAGTAGATACGCAGTATTTT. It translates to CASSEGVDTQYF.

The chain joins TRBV11-2 to TRBJ2-3; no firm D call. The V gene's germline CDR1 is SGHAT and CDR2 FQNNGV. V gave up 5 bases and J gave up 2 bases, with 14 bases separating them. The CDR3 totals 15 residues. CDR3 nucleotides: TGTGCCAGCAGCCCTAACCCTCCTCCCACAGATACGCAGTATTTT. Its protein product is CASSPNPPPTDTQYF. Supplemented by reference TRBV11-2 and TRBJ2-3, the full variable domain reads EAGVAQSPRYKIIEKRQSVAFWCNPISGHATLYWYQQILGQGPKLLIQFQNNGVVDDSQLPKDRFSAERLKGVDSTLKIQPAKLEDSAVYLCASSPNPPPTDTQYFGPGTRLTVL.

This clonotype showed up just a few times. V is TRBV28 and J is TRBJ2-7; unclear D gene. This CDR3 comprises 14 residues. V lost 8 bases, J lost 0 bases, and 14 bases lay in between. The germline gives CDR1 MDHEN, CDR2 SYDVKM. CDR3 region: CASLSPGSSYEQYF. In nucleotides, the CDR3 is TGTGCCAGCCTCTCGCCCGGCAGCTCCTACGAGCAGTACTTC.

This clonotype was seen more than once but under ten times. V and J are TRBV15 and TRBJ1-1; TRBD1 matches at 7 bases. V gave up 1 base and J gave up 7 bases; unmatched junction bases: 18. The CDR3 consists of 18 residues. CDR1 is LNHNV, CDR2 YYDKDF, per germline (reference sequence). The CDR3 protein is CATSRGWGPGQKPLEAFF. CDR3 DNA sequence: TGTGCCACCAGCAGAGGGTGGGGCCCGGGACAGAAACCCCTTGAAGCTTTCTTT.

This clonotype was found once. A much larger clone lies one base from this, so it may be a read error. It is likely a read error, because the conserved phenylalanine at the end of the CDR3 is missing. V gene TRBV12-3 or TRBV12-4 combines with J gene TRBJ2-7; perhaps D is TRBD1 or TRBD2 (5 bases each). The CDR3 totals 15 residues. Trimming shortened V by 6 bases and J by 1 base, and 16 bases separated the two germline ends. The CDR3 here is CASSQKRDGSYEQYL. For the CDR3, the DNA is TGTGCCAGCAGCCAGAAAAGGGACGGATCCTACGAGCAGTACCTC.

This clonotype was found many times. The chain recombines TRBV7-2 with TRBJ2-1, with D possibly TRBD2 on 5 matching bases. CDR1 is SGHTA, CDR2 FQGNSA, per germline. This CDR3 region has 13 residues. Between the trimmed V and J ends, which lost 5 bases and 6 bases, there was a span of 11 bases. CDR3 sequence (DNA): TGTGCCAGCAGCCCCCCTAGCCGCAATGAGCAGTTCTTC. Translated: CASSPPSRNEQFF.

This clonotype was counted many times. The chain employs TRBV7-2 and TRBJ1-6; D unresolved. The CDR3 loop spans 13 amino acids. CDR1 SGHTA and CDR2 FQGNSA come from the germline V gene. Trimming removed 5 bases at V and 8 bases at J, with 10 bases between. CDR3 nucleotide sequence: TGTGCCAGCAGCCTACAGAAAGATTCACCCCTCCACTTT. Translated, it gives CASSLQKDSPLHF.

V usage is TRBV28 and J usage is TRBJ2-7; weak D call: TRBD1 (7 bases). Trimming left V 3 bases short and J 2 bases short, with 14 bases between. The CDR3 extends over 15 amino acids. Germline V gene lookup returns CDR1 MDHEN and CDR2 SYDVKM. In nucleotides, the CDR3 is TGTGCCAGCAGTTTGCCCCAGGGGGGACCCTACGAGCAGTACTTC. Its translation: CASSLPQGGPYEQYF.

This chain's CDR3 is CAIGPLAGGEDGELFF. The CDR3, as DNA: TGTGCCATCGGACCCCTAGCGGGAGGAGAAGACGGGGAGCTGTTTTTT. The chain is built from TRBV10-3 and TRBJ2-2, with TRBD2 matching 11 bases. Losses at the gene ends were 8 bases for V and 7 bases for J; bases not matched to a gene: 12. Germline CDR1 reads ENHRY; CDR2 reads SYGVKD. This CDR3 is built from 16 residues.

In this sample, this clonotype turned up many times. The V and J genes are TRBV29-1 and TRBJ2-5; no definite D call. The CDR3 runs to 12 residues. V was cut by 5 bases and J by 7 bases, with 14 bases left in between. In germline, CDR1 is SQVTM, CDR2 ANQGSEA. The CDR3, as DNA: TGCAGCGTTTTTTCGGGTACGGCGACCCAGTACTTC. Its protein product is CSVFSGTATQYF.

This clonotype was counted between two and nine times. This chain joins TRBV12-2 and TRBJ2-5; no DNA check was done on the table's D call, TRBD2. TRBV12-2 is annotated as a pseudogene. The CDR3 has 16 amino acids. This chain's CDR3 is CASRPPGLAGLETQYF. CDR3 nucleotides: TGTGCAAGTCGCCCTCCGGGACTAGCGGGACTAGAGACCCAGTACTTC.

This clonotype has more than one count but fewer than ten. The rearrangement uses TRBV30 and TRBJ2-2; 7 positions agree with TRBD1. The CDR3 has 16 residues. In germline, CDR1 is GTSNPN, CDR2 SVGIG (reference sequence). With 3 bases clipped from V and 5 bases from J, the junction kept 12 bases outside the gene matches. CDR3 sequence: CAWRETGRGSTGELFF. The CDR3 DNA reads as TGTGCCTGGAGGGAAACGGGCAGGGGGTCTACCGGGGAGCTGTTTTTT.

This clonotype has just a few counts. The V call is TRBV7-9, the J call TRBJ2-1; TRBD2 matches 11 bases. The germline V gene encodes CDR1 SEHNR and CDR2 FQNEAQ (reference sequence). The J segment lost 2 bases and the V segment lost 7 bases, leaving 7 bases of the junction unmatched. CDR3 length: 16 amino acids. The CDR3 reads CASNPLAGGPYNEQFF. CDR3 coding DNA: TGTGCCAGCAACCCGCTAGCGGGGGGACCCTACAATGAGCAGTTCTTC.

This clonotype was detected only a few times. The chain joins TRBV7-8 to TRBJ1-2; D unresolved. This CDR3 contains 13 residues. Germline lookup yields CDR1 SGHVS and CDR2 FQNEAQ. V gave up 5 bases and J gave up 2 bases, with 9 bases separating them. CDR3 DNA sequence: TGTGCCAGCAGCCAAGACAACAACTATGGCTACACCTTC. It encodes CASSQDNNYGYTF.

The chain has TRBV10-1 and TRBJ2-5; TRBD2 might be the D (6 bases). Trimming cost V 3 bases and J 2 bases, with 16 bases left between them. The length of the CDR3 is 16 residues. Germline CDR1 is WNHNN and CDR2 is SYGVQD (reference sequence). CDR3 loop: CASSDERSGRQETQYF. The CDR3 nucleotides are TGCGCCAGCAGTGACGAGCGGAGTGGGAGGCAAGAGACCCAGTACTTC.

This clonotype was found many times. V gene TRBV10-3 combines with J gene TRBJ2-1, with TRBD2 identical over 12 bases. Germline CDR1 ENHRY, CDR2 SYGVKD. The CDR3 covers 16 residues. With 4 bases clipped from V and 4 bases from J, the junction kept 5 bases outside the gene matches. CDR3 DNA: TGTGCCATCAGTGCTTCTAGCGGGGGGGTTTACAATGAGCAGTTCTTC. Translated: CAISASSGGVYNEQFF.

In this sample, this clonotype turned up many times. The chain links TRBV28 to TRBJ2-3, with a weak D call TRBD2 (7 bases). This CDR3 region has 15 residues. Germline lookup yields CDR1 MDHEN and CDR2 SYDVKM. Trimming removed 6 bases from V and 5 bases from J, with 18 bases in between. CDR3 nucleotides: TGTGCCAGCAGGGGGACACCCTGGGGGGGAGATACGCAGTATTTT. As protein: CASRGTPWGGDTQYF. Full variable domain (rest looked up from reference TRBV28 and TRBJ2-3): DVKVTQSSRYLVKRTGEKVFLECVQDMDHENMFWYRQDPGLGLRLIYFSYDVKMKEKGDIPEGYSVSREKKERFSLILESASTNQTSMYLCASRGTPWGGDTQYFGPGTRLTVL.

The chain couples TRBV19 to TRBJ2-5; D ambiguous. The CDR3 contains 17 residues. CDR1 and CDR2 from the germline V gene are LNHDA and SQIVND (reference sequence). Trimming stripped 0 bases from V and 4 bases from J, with 18 bases between. CDR3 bases: TGTGCCAGTAGTATAGATCATCCGTTGAACTCAAGAGAGACCCAGTACTTC. Translation: CASSIDHPLNSRETQYF.